The 14 T cell receptor beta chains given below trace back to one sample, sequenced in a study of control samples from healthy donors and cancer patients (dated by TCRdb to the early 2020s). Library method: the immunoSEQ multiplex PCR assay. The clones in this table, taken by TCRdb from immuneACCESS, are in-frame only. Not every clone is retained; where verified, under half of the shortfall comes from an unresolved V gene, and the cause of the rest is unknown. The sample includes 50,000 or so clones, with over 90% observed a single time. The ten largest clones add up to around 24% of the sample. Sequenced sample: PBMCs. These receptors all come from a woman between 45 and 65 years old with head and neck cancer.

The chain combines TRBV30 with TRBJ1-2; D possibly corresponds to TRBD1 (6 bases). The CDR3 spans 14 residues. CDR1 GTSNPN and CDR2 SVGIG come from the germline V gene (reference sequence). V lost 0 bases, J lost 7 bases, and 15 bases lay in between. CDR3 coding DNA: TGTGCCTGGAGTGTCTTAGGGGGTGTAGGTGGCTACACCTTC. It yields the protein CAWSVLGGVGGYTF.

The CDR3 bases are TGTGCCATCAACTTCGGACGAGACACTGAAGCTTTCTTT. Encoded protein: CAINFGRDTEAFF. The chain links TRBV10-3 to TRBJ1-1; D unresolved. Germline CDR1 and CDR2: ENHRY and SYGVKD. The CDR3 totals 13 residues. V was cut by 7 bases and J by 3 bases, with 12 bases left in between.

The table lists this clone with a count of one. This sequence joins TRBV6-1 and TRBJ2-3; no reliable D call. V was cut by 3 bases and J by 0 bases, with 13 bases left in between. The CDR3 extends over 16 amino acids. In germline, CDR1 is MNHNS, CDR2 SASEGT. The CDR3 region is CASSDEYWRSTDTQYF. DNA for the CDR3: TGTGCCAGCAGTGACGAATACTGGAGAAGCACAGATACGCAGTATTTT.

This CDR3 reads CASSVASGGALGTGELFF. The CDR3 DNA reads TGTGCCAGCAGCGTAGCTAGCGGGGGGGCCTTGGGCACCGGGGAGCTGTTTTTT. This sequence joins TRBV9 and TRBJ2-2, with 12 bases identical to TRBD2. Germline V gene data show CDR1 as SGDLS and CDR2 as YYNGEE. V lost 0 bases, J lost 4 bases, and 7 bases stayed unmatched. The CDR3 loop spans 18 amino acids.

The chain joins TRBV18 to TRBJ2-7; 8 bases are shared with TRBD1. Losses at the gene ends were 3 bases for V and 0 bases for J; bases not matched to a gene: 7. The CDR3 loop spans 16 amino acids. Germline assignment: CDR1 KGHSH and CDR2 LQKENI. The CDR3 region has the DNA TGTGCCAGCTCACCCGGACAGGGAACGACCTCCTACGAGCAGTACTTC. Protein sequence: CASSPGQGTTSYEQYF.

This clone was observed a handful of times. This chain links TRBV5-4 with TRBJ2-3; TRBD2 matches at 13 bases. CDR1 and CDR2 (germline): SGHNT, YYREEE (reference sequence). V was clipped by 0 bases and J by 0 bases; unmatched bases: 1. The CDR3 consists of 17 residues. The CDR3 sequence is CASSLGGLAGSTDTQYF. CDR3 nucleotide sequence: TGTGCCAGCAGCTTGGGGGGACTAGCGGGAAGCACAGATACGCAGTATTTT.

V is TRBV20-1 and J is TRBJ2-3, with a weak D call TRBD2 (5 bases). Germline V gives CDR1 DFQATT, CDR2 SNEGSKA (reference sequence). The length of the CDR3 is 11 residues. The CDR3 loop reads CQGGGTDTQYF. CDR3 in DNA: TGCCAAGGAGGAGGCACAGATACGCAGTATTTT.

This chain connects TRBV19 to TRBJ1-4, with 10 positions matching TRBD1. The junction had 1 base not matched to a gene; V was cut back by 9 bases and J by 6 bases. The CDR3 consists of 12 residues. The germline gives CDR1 LNHDA, CDR2 SQIVND (reference sequence). The CDR3 loop reads CASGTGDEKLFF. The CDR3 DNA sequence: TGTGCCAGCGGGACAGGGGATGAAAAACTGTTTTTT.

The V gene is TRBV19, the J gene TRBJ1-1; D is perhaps TRBD1 (6 bases). The CDR3 covers 15 residues. The germline V gene has CDR1 LNHDA and CDR2 SQIVND (reference sequence). V gave up 7 bases and J gave up 0 bases, with 15 bases separating them. CDR3 DNA sequence: TGTGCCAGTACCCCGACAGGCACGATGAACACTGAAGCTTTCTTT. It specifies CASTPTGTMNTEAFF. The whole variable domain, remainder taken from reference TRBV19 and TRBJ1-1, is DGGITQSPKYLFRKEGQNVTLSCEQNLNHDAMYWYRQDPGQGLRLIYYSQIVNDFQKGDIAEGYSVSREKKESFPLTVTSAQKNPTAFYLCASTPTGTMNTEAFFGQGTRLTVV.

This chain uses TRBV2 with TRBJ1-2; 7 bases align to TRBD1. This CDR3 comprises 12 residues. Germline V gene sequence: CDR1 SNHLY, CDR2 FYNNEI. V shed 7 bases and J 12 bases; nucleotides not matched to a gene: 11. In nucleotides, the CDR3 is TGTGCCAGCAAGGGGACAGTAGAAGGGAACACCTTC. This sequence encodes CASKGTVEGNTF.

This clone was observed a few times. This chain uses TRBV27 with TRBJ1-5, with D possibly matching TRBD1 (6 bases). The CDR3 runs 15 residues. Trimming cost V 2 bases and J 6 bases, with 14 bases left between them. Germline lookup yields CDR1 MNHEY and CDR2 SMNVEV (reference sequence). The CDR3: CASSLEWGRGQPQHF. The CDR3 DNA is TGTGCCAGCAGTTTAGAATGGGGGCGGGGTCAGCCCCAGCATTTT.

The chain combines TRBV28 with TRBJ2-7; D possibly matches TRBD1 or TRBD2 (5 bases each). V lost 2 bases and J lost 6, with 17 bases in between. The CDR3 covers 15 residues. The germline V gene has CDR1 MDHEN and CDR2 SYDVKM. CDR3 coding DNA: TGTGCCAGCAGTTTACCCGGGACCCTCCTCCGCGAGCAGTACTTC. Amino acid sequence: CASSLPGTLLREQYF.

This chain joins TRBV6-5 and TRBJ2-7; D tentatively fits TRBD1 or TRBD2 (6 bases each). CDR1 MNHEY and CDR2 SVGAGI come from the germline V gene. The CDR3 consists of 14 residues. V was pared by 6 bases and J by 5 bases, with 17 bases between. Written as DNA, the CDR3 is TGTGCCAGCAGAGGAGGGGGACTTAGCGACGAGCAGTACTTC. Translating gives CASRGGGLSDEQYF.

This clone was picked up one time. The genes are TRBV7-2 and TRBJ2-3; 9 nucleotides agree with TRBD2. The CDR3 sequence is 21 residues long. V dropped 0 bases and J dropped 2; count of bases not matched to a gene: 18. Germline CDR1 and CDR2: SGHTA and FQGNSA. DNA of the CDR3: TGTGCCAGCAGCTTAGCGCCCCCAGCGGGGGGCCCACTTGCTCTCACAGATACGCAGTATTTT. Translating it yields CASSLAPPAGGPLALTDTQYF.